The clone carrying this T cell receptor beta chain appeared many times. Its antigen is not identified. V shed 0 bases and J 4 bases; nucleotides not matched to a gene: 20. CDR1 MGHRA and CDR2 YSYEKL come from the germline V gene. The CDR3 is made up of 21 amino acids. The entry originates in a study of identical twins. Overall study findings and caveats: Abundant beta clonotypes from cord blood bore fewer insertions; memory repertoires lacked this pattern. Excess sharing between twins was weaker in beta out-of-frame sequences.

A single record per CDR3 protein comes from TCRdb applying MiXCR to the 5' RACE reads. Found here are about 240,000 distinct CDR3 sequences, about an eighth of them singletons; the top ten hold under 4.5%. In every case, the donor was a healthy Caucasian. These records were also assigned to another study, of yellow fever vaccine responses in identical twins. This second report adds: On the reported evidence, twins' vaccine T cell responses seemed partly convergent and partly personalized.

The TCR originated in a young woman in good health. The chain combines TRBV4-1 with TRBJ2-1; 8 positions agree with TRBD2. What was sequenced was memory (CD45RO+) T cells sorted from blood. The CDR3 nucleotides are TGCGCCAGCAGCCAAGAATCGACTGACGGGGGGGCGTGGGCCTTTTACAATGAGCAGTTCTTC. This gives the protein CASSQESTDGGAWAFYNEQFF.